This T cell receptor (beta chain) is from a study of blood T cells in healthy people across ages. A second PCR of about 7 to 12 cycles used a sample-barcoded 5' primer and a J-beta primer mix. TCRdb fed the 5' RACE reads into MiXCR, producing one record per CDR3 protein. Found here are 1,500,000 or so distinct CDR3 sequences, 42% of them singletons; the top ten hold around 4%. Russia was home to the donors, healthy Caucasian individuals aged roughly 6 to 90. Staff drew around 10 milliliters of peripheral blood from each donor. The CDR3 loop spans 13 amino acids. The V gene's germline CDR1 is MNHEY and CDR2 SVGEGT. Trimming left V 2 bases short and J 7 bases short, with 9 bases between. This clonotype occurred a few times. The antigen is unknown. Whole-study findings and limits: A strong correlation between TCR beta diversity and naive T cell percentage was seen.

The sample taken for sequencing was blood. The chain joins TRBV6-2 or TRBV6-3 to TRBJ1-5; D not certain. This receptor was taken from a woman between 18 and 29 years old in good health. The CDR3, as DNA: TGTGCCAGCAGTTACGGAGACGACCAGCCCCAGCATTTT. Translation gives CASSYGDDQPQHF.